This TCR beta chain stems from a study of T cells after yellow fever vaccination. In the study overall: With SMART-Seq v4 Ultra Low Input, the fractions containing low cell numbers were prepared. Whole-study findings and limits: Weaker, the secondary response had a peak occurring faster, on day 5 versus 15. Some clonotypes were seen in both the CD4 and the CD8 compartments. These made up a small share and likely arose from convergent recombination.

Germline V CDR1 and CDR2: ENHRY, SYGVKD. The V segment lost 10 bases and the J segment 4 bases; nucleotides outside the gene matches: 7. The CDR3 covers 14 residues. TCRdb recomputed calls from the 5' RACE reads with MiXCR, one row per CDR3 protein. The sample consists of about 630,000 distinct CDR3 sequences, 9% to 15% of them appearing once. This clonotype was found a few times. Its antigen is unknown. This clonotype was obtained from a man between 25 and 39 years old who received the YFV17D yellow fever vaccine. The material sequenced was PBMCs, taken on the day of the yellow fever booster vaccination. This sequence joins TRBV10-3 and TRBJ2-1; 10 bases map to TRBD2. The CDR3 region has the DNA TGTGCCAGCCGACTAGCGGGCCAGTACAATGAGCAGTTCTTC. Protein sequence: CASRLAGQYNEQFF.